The 16 T cell receptor beta chains presented below share a single source sample, sequenced in a study of T cells after yellow fever vaccination. TCRdb re-analysed the 5' RACE reads in MiXCR, keeping a single row per CDR3 protein. The data show about 320,000 distinct CDR3 sequences, approximately 11% seen once. The sample in question was CD4+ T cells sorted from PBMCs, obtained 45 days after the yellow fever booster vaccination. Receptor source: a man between 18 and 29 years old who received the YFV17D yellow fever vaccine.

This clonotype has ten or more counts. The chain joins TRBV23-1 to TRBJ2-3, with D uncertain. TRBV23-1 is reported as an ORF; its role is uncertain. The germline V and J ends were trimmed by 2 bases and 4 bases, with 7 bases remaining between them. There are 13 residues in the CDR3. Written as DNA, the CDR3 is TGCGCCAGCAGTCAAGAAGTCCCAGATACGCAGTATTTT. It specifies CASSQEVPDTQYF.

This clonotype was counted between two and nine times. The chain employs TRBV3-1 and TRBJ1-1, with unresolved D. The CDR3 contains 12 residues. V lost 1 base and J lost 11, with 11 bases in between. CDR1 is LGHDT and CDR2 is YNNKEL in the germline V gene (reference sequence). The CDR3 protein is CASSQGRGLAFF. The CDR3 DNA follows: TGTGCCAGCAGCCAAGGTCGGGGTTTGGCTTTCTTT.

This clonotype was detected a few times. V usage is TRBV20-1 and J usage is TRBJ2-3; 8 bases align to TRBD1. Trimming removed 6 bases from V and 1 base from J; junction bases left unmatched: 6. Per the germline V gene, CDR1 is DFQATT and CDR2 is SNEGSKA (reference sequence). This CDR3 has 14 amino acids. As DNA, the CDR3 is TGCAGTGCCAAGACAGGGGAGGGCACAGATACGCAGTATTTT. Translated, it gives CSAKTGEGTDTQYF.

This clonotype was detected a few times. This chain connects TRBV5-1 to TRBJ1-1; D unclear. CDR3 length: 13 residues. V was clipped by 3 bases and J by 6 bases, with 12 bases between them. CDR1 is SGHRS and CDR2 is YFSETQ in the germline V gene. The CDR3 is CASSSEGRAEAFF. The CDR3 nucleotides are TGCGCCAGCAGCTCGGAGGGAAGGGCTGAAGCTTTCTTT. The full variable domain, its missing parts supplied by reference TRBV5-1 and TRBJ1-1, is KAGVTQTPRYLIKTRGQQVTLSCSPISGHRSVSWYQQTPGQGLQFLFEYFSETQRNKGNFPGRFSGRQFSNSRSEMNVSTLELGDSALYLCASSSEGRAEAFFGQGTRLTVV.

V gene TRBV10-3 combines with J gene TRBJ2-7; D is perhaps TRBD2 (5 bases). Deletions cut 0 bases from V and 1 base from J, with 10 bases between. Germline CDR1 is ENHRY and CDR2 is SYGVKD. CDR3 length: 15 amino acids. The CDR3 is CAISESRAGSYEQYF. As DNA, the CDR3 is TGTGCCATCAGTGAGTCGAGGGCAGGATCCTACGAGCAGTACTTC.

The rearrangement uses TRBV14 and TRBJ2-3, with TRBD2 identical over 8 bases. Germline V lookup: CDR1 SGHDN, CDR2 FVKESK. V gave up 8 bases and J gave up 4 bases; unmatched junction bases: 5. The length of the CDR3 is 13 residues. In DNA form, the CDR3 reads TGTGCCAGCGCAGGTAGCGGGGCAGATACGCAGTATTTT. Translated, it gives CASAGSGADTQYF.

This clonotype turned up a few times. V gene TRBV7-2 combines with J gene TRBJ1-1; 8 bases map to TRBD1. With 2 bases clipped from V and 1 base from J, the junction kept 9 bases outside the gene matches. Germline V gives CDR1 SGHTA, CDR2 FQGNSA. CDR3 size: 17 residues. This CDR3 is CASSLWQGAGGNTEAFF. CDR3 DNA: TGTGCCAGCAGCTTATGGCAGGGGGCTGGCGGGAACACTGAAGCTTTCTTT.

The gene calls are TRBV9 and TRBJ2-2, with D maybe TRBD1 (6 bases). Trimming pared 4 bases from V and 5 bases from J, leaving 18 bases between. CDR3 size: 16 residues. The germline V gene has CDR1 SGDLS and CDR2 YYNGEE. This CDR3 is CASSPTALQGTGELFF. DNA of the CDR3: TGTGCCAGCAGCCCCACTGCCCTGCAGGGGACCGGGGAGCTGTTTTTT.

The genes are TRBV3-1 and TRBJ2-2, with TRBD2 matching over 14 bases. With V trimmed by 5 bases and J by 5 bases, 10 bases remained unmatched. CDR3 length: 18 residues. The V gene's germline CDR1 is LGHDT and CDR2 YNNKEL (reference sequence). CDR3 sequence: CASSSGLAGAAGTGELFF. DNA of the CDR3: TGTGCCAGCAGCTCGGGACTAGCGGGGGCCGCGGGGACCGGGGAGCTGTTTTTT.

V usage is TRBV30 and J usage is TRBJ1-1; 7 nucleotides line up with TRBD1. The V gene end was trimmed by 3 bases and the J gene end by 2 bases; junction bases not matched to a gene: 9. The CDR3 is 15 amino acids. Germline loops: CDR1 GTSNPN, CDR2 SVGIG (reference sequence). The CDR3 sequence is CAWRENRGINTEAFF. CDR3 DNA: TGTGCCTGGAGGGAAAACAGGGGAATCAACACTGAAGCTTTCTTT.

The table lists this clonotype with many counts. This chain links TRBV7-8 with TRBJ1-2, with unresolved D. Germline V gene lookup returns CDR1 SGHVS and CDR2 FQNEAQ. The CDR3 is 13 residues long. V lost 5 bases and J lost 1, with 8 bases in between. Here the CDR3 reads CASSEGLNYGYTF. The CDR3 nucleotides are TGTGCCAGCAGCGAGGGCCTTAACTATGGCTACACCTTC.

The rearrangement joins TRBV3-1 to TRBJ2-4; D is ambiguous. The CDR3 is 11 amino acids. Trimming took 5 bases from V and 8 from J, leaving 7 bases between them. Germline lookup yields CDR1 LGHDT and CDR2 YNNKEL (reference sequence). CDR3 DNA: TGTGCCAGCAGCACTGCGGACATTCAGTACTTC. Its translation is CASSTADIQYF.

This clonotype showed up just a few times. The V and J genes are TRBV18 and TRBJ2-3; 7 bases align to TRBD1. The CDR3 sequence is 13 residues long. After removal of 4 bases from V and 6 bases from J, the junction contained 4 bases not matched to a gene. Germline CDR1 reads KGHSH; CDR2 reads LQKENI. The CDR3 here is CASSRDRVDTQYF. CDR3 coding DNA: TGTGCCAGCTCACGTGACAGGGTGGATACGCAGTATTTT.

In this sample, this clonotype turned up a few times. The chain carries TRBV29-1 and TRBJ2-5, with D maybe TRBD1 (5 bases). The CDR3 is 15 amino acids. In germline, CDR1 is SQVTM, CDR2 ANQGSEA. The V gene lost 4 bases and the J gene lost 4 bases, with 19 bases spanning the gap. CDR3 DNA sequence: TGCAGCGTTGGAAAAGGGGCCCCCATCAGAGAGACCCAGTACTTC. This translates into CSVGKGAPIRETQYF.

V is TRBV20-1 and J is TRBJ2-4; D is perhaps TRBD1 (6 bases). Between the trimmed V and J ends, which lost 2 bases and 2 bases, there was a span of 10 bases. Germline V gives CDR1 DFQATT, CDR2 SNEGSKA (reference sequence). CDR3 length equals 14 residues. CDR3 DNA sequence: TGCAGTGCTAGACCTAGGGGGACCAAAAACATTCAGTACTTC. Its protein product is CSARPRGTKNIQYF.

This chain uses TRBV7-3 with TRBJ2-3, with D perhaps being TRBD1 or TRBD2 (6 bases each). Trimming took off 4 bases at V and 1 base at J, with 21 bases between the two ends. Germline lookup yields CDR1 SGHTA and CDR2 FQGTGA. The CDR3 has 18 amino acids. The CDR3 loop is CASSSPRWGAVGTDTQYF. For the CDR3, the DNA is TGTGCCAGCAGCTCCCCGAGGTGGGGGGCCGTCGGCACAGATACGCAGTATTTT.